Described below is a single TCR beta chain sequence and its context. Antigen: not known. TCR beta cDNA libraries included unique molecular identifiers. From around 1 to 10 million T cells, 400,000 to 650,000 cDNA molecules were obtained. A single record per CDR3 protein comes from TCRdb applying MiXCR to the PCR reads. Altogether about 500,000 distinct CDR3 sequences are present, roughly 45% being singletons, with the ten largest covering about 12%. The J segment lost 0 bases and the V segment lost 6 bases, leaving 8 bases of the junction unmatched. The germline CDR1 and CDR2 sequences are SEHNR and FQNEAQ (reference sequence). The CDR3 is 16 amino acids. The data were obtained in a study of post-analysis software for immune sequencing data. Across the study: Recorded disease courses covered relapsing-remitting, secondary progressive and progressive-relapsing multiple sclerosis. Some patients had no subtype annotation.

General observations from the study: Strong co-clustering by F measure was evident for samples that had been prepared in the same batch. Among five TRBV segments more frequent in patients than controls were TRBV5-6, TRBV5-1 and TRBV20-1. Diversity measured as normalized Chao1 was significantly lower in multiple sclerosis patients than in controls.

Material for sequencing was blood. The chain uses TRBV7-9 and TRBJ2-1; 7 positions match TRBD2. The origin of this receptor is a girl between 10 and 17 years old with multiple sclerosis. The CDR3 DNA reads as TGTGCCAGCAGTCCTCGAGGGAGGGGCTCCTACAATGAGCAGTTCTTC. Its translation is CASSPRGRGSYNEQFF.